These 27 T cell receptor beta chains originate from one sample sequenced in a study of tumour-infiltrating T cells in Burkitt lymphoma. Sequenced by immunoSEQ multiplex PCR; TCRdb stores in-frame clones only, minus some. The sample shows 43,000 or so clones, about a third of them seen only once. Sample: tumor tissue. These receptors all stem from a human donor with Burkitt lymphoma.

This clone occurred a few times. The CDR3 here is CASSSDVWAEAFF. The CDR3 coding sequence is TGTGCCAGCAGCTCGGACGTCTGGGCTGAAGCTTTCTTT. V and J are TRBV27 and TRBJ1-1; unclear D gene. The CDR3 consists of 13 residues. Germline V lookup: CDR1 MNHEY, CDR2 SMNVEV (reference sequence). The germline V and J ends were trimmed by 6 bases and 6 bases, with 14 bases remaining between them.

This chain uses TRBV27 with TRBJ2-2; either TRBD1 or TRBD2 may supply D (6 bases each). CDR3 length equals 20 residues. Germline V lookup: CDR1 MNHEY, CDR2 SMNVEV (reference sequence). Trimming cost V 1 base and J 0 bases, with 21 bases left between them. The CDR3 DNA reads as TGTGCCAGCAGTTTATTAGCTCTGGGGGGCCATCAACCGAACACCGGGGAGCTGTTTTTT. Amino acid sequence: CASSLLALGGHQPNTGELFF.

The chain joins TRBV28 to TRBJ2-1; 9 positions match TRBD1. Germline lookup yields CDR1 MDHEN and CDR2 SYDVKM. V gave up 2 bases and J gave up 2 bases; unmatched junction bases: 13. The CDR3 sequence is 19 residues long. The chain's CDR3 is CASSLITGTGTLPYNEQFF. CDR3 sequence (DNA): TGTGCCAGCAGTTTAATAACCGGGACAGGGACCCTCCCCTACAATGAGCAGTTCTTC.

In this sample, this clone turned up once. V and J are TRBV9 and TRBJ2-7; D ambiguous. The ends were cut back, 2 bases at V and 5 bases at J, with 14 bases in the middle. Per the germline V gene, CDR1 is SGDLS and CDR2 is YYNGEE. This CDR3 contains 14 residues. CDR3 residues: CASSVGGEPNEQYF. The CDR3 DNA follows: TGTGCCAGCAGCGTGGGTGGGGAACCCAACGAGCAGTACTTC.

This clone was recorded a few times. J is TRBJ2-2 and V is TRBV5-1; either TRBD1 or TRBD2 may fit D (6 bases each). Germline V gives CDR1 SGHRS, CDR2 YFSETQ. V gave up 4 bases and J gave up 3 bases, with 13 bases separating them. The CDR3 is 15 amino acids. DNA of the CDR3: TGCGCCAGCAGCCCAGTCCGGGGGCACACCGGGGAGCTGTTTTTT. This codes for CASSPVRGHTGELFF.

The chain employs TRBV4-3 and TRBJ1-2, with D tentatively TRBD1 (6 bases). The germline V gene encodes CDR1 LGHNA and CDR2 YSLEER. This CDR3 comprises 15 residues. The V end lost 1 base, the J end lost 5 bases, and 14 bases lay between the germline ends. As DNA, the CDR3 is TGCGCCAGCAGCCAAGTCGGGGGCAGCAGATATGGCTACACCTTC. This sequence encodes CASSQVGGSRYGYTF.

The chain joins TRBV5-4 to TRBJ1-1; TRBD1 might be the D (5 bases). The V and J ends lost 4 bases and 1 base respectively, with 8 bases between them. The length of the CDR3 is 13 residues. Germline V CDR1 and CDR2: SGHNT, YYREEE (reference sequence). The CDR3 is CASSPQGNTEAFF. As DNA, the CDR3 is TGTGCCAGCAGCCCGCAGGGGAACACTGAAGCTTTCTTT.

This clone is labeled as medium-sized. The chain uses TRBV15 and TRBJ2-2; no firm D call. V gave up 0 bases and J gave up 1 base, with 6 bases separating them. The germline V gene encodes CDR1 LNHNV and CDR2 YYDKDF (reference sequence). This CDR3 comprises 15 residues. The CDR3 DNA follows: TGTGCCACCAGCAGAGATACCAGGAACACCGGGGAGCTGTTTTTT. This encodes CATSRDTRNTGELFF.

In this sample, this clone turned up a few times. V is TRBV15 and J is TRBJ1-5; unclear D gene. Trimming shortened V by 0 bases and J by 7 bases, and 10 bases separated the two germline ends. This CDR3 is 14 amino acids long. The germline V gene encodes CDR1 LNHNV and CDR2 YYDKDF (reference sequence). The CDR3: CATSRDRSAQPQHF. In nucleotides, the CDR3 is TGTGCCACCAGCAGAGATCGTTCAGCGCAGCCCCAGCATTTT.

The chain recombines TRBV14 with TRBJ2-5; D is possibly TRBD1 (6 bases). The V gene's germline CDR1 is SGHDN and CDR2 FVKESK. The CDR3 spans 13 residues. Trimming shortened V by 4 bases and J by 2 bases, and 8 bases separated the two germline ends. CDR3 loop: CASSRQDQETQYF. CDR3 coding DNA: TGTGCCAGCAGCCGACAGGATCAAGAGACCCAGTACTTC.

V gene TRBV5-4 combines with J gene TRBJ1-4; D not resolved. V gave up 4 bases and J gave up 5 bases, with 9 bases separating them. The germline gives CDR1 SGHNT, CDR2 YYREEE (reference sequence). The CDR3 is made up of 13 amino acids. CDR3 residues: CASSPRRNEKLFF. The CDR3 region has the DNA TGTGCCAGCAGCCCACGGAGGAATGAAAAACTGTTTTTT.

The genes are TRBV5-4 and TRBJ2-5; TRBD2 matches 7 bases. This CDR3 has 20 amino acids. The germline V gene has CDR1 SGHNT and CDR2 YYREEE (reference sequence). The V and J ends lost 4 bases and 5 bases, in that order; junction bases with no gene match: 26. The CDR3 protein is CASSPVIAGGGKEGQETQYF. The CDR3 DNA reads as TGTGCCAGCAGCCCCGTGATTGCGGGCGGGGGTAAAGAGGGTCAGGAGACCCAGTACTTC.

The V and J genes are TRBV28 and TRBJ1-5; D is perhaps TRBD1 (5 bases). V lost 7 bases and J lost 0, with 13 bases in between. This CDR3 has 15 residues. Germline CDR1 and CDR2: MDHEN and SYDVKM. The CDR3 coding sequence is TGTGCCAGCATTCCGCCGGGGCCTAGCAATCAGCCCCAGCATTTT. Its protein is CASIPPGPSNQPQHF. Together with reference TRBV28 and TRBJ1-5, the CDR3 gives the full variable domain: DVKVTQSSRYLVKRTGEKVFLECVQDMDHENMFWYRQDPGLGLRLIYFSYDVKMKEKGDIPEGYSVSREKKERFSLILESASTNQTSMYLCASIPPGPSNQPQHFGDGTRLSIL.

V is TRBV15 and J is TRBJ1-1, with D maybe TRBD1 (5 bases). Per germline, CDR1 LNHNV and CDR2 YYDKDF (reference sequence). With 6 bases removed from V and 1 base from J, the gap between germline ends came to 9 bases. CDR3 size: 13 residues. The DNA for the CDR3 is TGTGCCACCAGGATCGACAGGAACACTGAAGCTTTCTTT. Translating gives CATRIDRNTEAFF.

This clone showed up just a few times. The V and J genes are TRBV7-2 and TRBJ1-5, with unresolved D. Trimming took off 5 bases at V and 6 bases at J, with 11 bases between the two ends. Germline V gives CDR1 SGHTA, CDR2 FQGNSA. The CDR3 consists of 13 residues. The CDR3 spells CASSPEEPQPQHF. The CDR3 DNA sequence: TGTGCCAGCAGCCCCGAGGAACCTCAGCCCCAGCATTTT.

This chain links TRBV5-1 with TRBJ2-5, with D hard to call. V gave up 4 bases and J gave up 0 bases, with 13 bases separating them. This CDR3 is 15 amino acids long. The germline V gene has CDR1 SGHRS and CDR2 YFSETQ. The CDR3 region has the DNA TGCGCCAGCAGCCCTGCCCCGGGCCACCAAGAGACCCAGTACTTC. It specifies CASSPAPGHQETQYF.

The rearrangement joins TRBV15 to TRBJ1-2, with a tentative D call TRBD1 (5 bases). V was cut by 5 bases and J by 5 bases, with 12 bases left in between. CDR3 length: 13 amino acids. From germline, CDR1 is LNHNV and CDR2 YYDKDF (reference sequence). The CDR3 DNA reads TGTGCCACCAGCTTGGCCGGGGCTTATGGCTACACCTTC. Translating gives CATSLAGAYGYTF.

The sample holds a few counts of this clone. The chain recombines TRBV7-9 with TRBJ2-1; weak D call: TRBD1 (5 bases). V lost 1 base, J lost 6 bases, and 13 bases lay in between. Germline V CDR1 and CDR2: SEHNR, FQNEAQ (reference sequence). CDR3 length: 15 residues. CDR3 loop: CASSLVGQGGNEQFF. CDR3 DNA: TGTGCCAGCAGCTTAGTCGGGCAGGGTGGCAATGAGCAGTTCTTC.

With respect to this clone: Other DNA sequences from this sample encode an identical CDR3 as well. CDR3 bases: TGCGCCAGCAGCTTAGATCCTAACACTGAAGCTTTCTTT. This gives the protein CASSLDPNTEAFF. The chain uses TRBV5-1 and TRBJ1-1; no clear D gene. The CDR3 is made up of 13 amino acids. The germline V gene encodes CDR1 SGHRS and CDR2 YFSETQ. V gave up 2 bases and J gave up 2 bases, with 7 bases separating them.

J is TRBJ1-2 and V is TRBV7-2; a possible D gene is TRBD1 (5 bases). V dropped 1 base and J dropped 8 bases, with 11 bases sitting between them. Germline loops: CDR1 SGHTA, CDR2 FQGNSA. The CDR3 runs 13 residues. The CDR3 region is CASSLEWGDGYTF. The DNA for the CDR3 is TGTGCCAGCAGCTTAGAGTGGGGCGACGGCTACACCTTC.

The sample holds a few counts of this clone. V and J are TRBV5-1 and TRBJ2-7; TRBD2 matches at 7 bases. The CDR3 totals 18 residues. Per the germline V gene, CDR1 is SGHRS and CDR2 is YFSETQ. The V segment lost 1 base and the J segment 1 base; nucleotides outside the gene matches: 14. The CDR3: CASSLYVRLADRSYEQYF. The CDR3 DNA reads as TGCGCCAGCAGCTTGTATGTTAGGCTAGCGGACCGTTCCTACGAGCAGTACTTC.

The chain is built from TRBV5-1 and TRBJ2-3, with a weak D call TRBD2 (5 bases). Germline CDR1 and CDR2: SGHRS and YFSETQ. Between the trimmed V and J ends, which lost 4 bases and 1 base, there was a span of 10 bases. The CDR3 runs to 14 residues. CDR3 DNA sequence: TGCGCCAGCAGCCCGGACTCCGGCACAGATACGCAGTATTTT. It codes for CASSPDSGTDTQYF.

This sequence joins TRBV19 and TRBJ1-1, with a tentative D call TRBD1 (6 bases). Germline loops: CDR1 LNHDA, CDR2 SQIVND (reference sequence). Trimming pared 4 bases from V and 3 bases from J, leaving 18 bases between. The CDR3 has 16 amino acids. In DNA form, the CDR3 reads TGTGCCAGTAGTAGAAATCGGGGGGCATACTACACTGAAGCTTTCTTT. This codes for CASSRNRGAYYTEAFF.

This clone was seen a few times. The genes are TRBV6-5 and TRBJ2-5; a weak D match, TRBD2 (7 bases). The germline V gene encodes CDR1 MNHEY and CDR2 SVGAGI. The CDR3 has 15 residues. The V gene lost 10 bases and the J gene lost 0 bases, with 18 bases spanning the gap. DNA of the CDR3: TGTGCCACCCGGGGGGCCCGGACGTACCAAGAGACCCAGTACTTC. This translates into CATRGARTYQETQYF.

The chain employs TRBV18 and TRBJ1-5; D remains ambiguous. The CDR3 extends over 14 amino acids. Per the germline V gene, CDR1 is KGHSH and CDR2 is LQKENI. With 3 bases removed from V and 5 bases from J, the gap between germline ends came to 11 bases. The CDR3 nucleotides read TGTGCCAGCTCACCGTCAGCCGGGGATCAGCCCCAGCATTTT. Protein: CASSPSAGDQPQHF.

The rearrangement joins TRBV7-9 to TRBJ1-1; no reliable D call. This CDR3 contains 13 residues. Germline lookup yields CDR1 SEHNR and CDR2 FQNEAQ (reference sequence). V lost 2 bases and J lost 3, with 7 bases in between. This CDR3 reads CASSLTEYTEAFF. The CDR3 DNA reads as TGTGCCAGCAGCTTAACAGAATACACTGAAGCTTTCTTT.

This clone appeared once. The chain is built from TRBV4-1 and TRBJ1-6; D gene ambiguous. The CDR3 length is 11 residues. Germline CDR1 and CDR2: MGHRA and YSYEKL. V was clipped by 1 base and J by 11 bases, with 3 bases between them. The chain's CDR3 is CASSQGAPLHF. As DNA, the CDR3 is TGCGCCAGCAGCCAAGGGGCACCCCTCCACTTT.